The 9 T cell receptor beta chains listed next were all sequenced from one sample in a study of cytomegalovirus exposure and HLA in healthy donors (dated by TCRdb to 2016 to 2017). Library preparation used the immunoSEQ multiplex PCR assay. Sourced from immuneACCESS, this table was stored by TCRdb with only in-frame sequences that have V and J called. A share of the clones is absent; for the studies checked, an unresolved V gene accounts for under half, and the remainder has no known explanation. In all, the sample holds roughly 120,000 clones, and about 82% of those were seen once. The biggest ten clones account for nearly 5% of the sample. The specimen was PBMCs. The receptors shown here come from a man aged 18 to 30 in good health and CMV-seronegative.

The V and J genes are TRBV6-1 and TRBJ1-3; 10 bases are a match to TRBD1. In germline, CDR1 is MNHNS, CDR2 SASEGT. CDR3 size: 15 residues. The ends lost 3 bases at V and 3 bases at J; junction bases unmatched: 2. The CDR3, as DNA: TGTGCCAGCAGTGAGGGGACAGGGGTTGGAAACACCATATATTTT. Encoded protein: CASSEGTGVGNTIYF.

CDR3 amino acids: CASSFLASSTDTQYF. The DNA of the CDR3 is TGTGCCAGCAGCTTTCTAGCGTCGAGCACAGATACGCAGTATTTT. This chain links TRBV9 with TRBJ2-3; TRBD2 might be the D (6 bases). The V gene lost 4 bases and the J gene lost 0 bases, with 12 bases spanning the gap. The CDR3 length is 15 residues. In germline, CDR1 is SGDLS, CDR2 YYNGEE.

The J gene is TRBJ1-1, the V gene TRBV7-8, with TRBD1 matching over 7 bases. This CDR3 is built from 15 residues. V was pared by 5 bases and J by 4 bases, with 10 bases of the junction left unmatched. From germline, CDR1 is SGHVS and CDR2 FQNEAQ. The CDR3 DNA is TGTGCCAGCAGCCCAGGCGCGCAGGGGGGCACTGAAGCTTTCTTT. It specifies CASSPGAQGGTEAFF.

The genes are TRBV7-7 and TRBJ2-5; no reliable D call. V gave up 1 base and J gave up 0 bases, with 12 bases separating them. In germline, CDR1 is SSHAT, CDR2 FNYEAQ (reference sequence). The CDR3 spans 16 residues. CDR3 DNA: TGTGCCAGCAGCTTAGGGTCTGGCGGAAACCAAGAGACCCAGTACTTC. Its protein product is CASSLGSGGNQETQYF.

The genes are TRBV29-1 and TRBJ2-1; no definite D call. This CDR3 spans 15 amino acids. V lost 3 bases, J lost 0 bases, and 12 bases lay in between. The germline V gene encodes CDR1 SQVTM and CDR2 ANQGSEA. The CDR3, as DNA: TGCAGCGTTGAGTTAACAGAGAGCTCCTACAATGAGCAGTTCTTC. As protein: CSVELTESSYNEQFF.

The CDR3, as DNA: TGCGCCAGCAGCCAAGAAGGGGAAAGGAGCAATCAGCCCCAGCATTTT. This encodes CASSQEGERSNQPQHF. The rearrangement joins TRBV4-1 to TRBJ1-5; D may be TRBD1 (5 bases). The CDR3 has 16 amino acids. With 0 bases removed from V and 1 base from J, the gap between germline ends came to 10 bases. Germline V gene data show CDR1 as MGHRA and CDR2 as YSYEKL.

The CDR3 spells CASSVRPGGNQPQHF. CDR3 DNA sequence: TGTGCCAGCAGTGTCCGGCCGGGAGGAAATCAGCCCCAGCATTTT. The chain carries TRBV2 and TRBJ1-5; D is unresolved. Germline CDR1 SNHLY, CDR2 FYNNEI. Trimming left V 4 bases short and J 4 bases short, with 14 bases between. CDR3 length equals 15 residues.

The chain recombines TRBV7-6 with TRBJ1-1; 8 nucleotides line up with TRBD1. With V trimmed by 1 base and J by 6 bases, 4 bases remained unmatched. The CDR3 sequence is 14 residues long. Germline values: CDR1 SGHVS, CDR2 FNYEAQ. The CDR3 spells CASSLGLGQAEAFF. For the CDR3, the DNA is TGTGCCAGCAGCTTAGGTCTGGGACAGGCTGAAGCTTTCTTT. Filled out from reference TRBV7-6 and TRBJ1-1, the complete variable domain reads GAGVSQSPRYKVTKRGQDVALRCDPISGHVSLYWYRQALGQGPEFLTYFNYEAQQDKSGLPNDRFSAERPEGSISTLTIQRTEQRDSAMYRCASSLGLGQAEAFFGQGTRLTVV.

This clone was picked up one time. V is TRBV30 and J is TRBJ2-4; D unclear. From germline, CDR1 is GTSNPN and CDR2 SVGIG (reference sequence). The length of the CDR3 is 12 residues. Deletions cut 4 bases from V and 6 bases from J, with 10 bases between. In DNA form, the CDR3 reads TGTGCCTGGACCACGTCCGGAAACATTCAGTACTTC. This translates into CAWTTSGNIQYF.